Detailed here is one T cell receptor beta chain. MiXCR, applied by TCRdb to the 5' RACE reads, yields one record per CDR3 protein. The repertoire holds more than 350,000 distinct CDR3 sequences, 16% seen once, with about 22% in the top ten. These data belong to a study of T-cell memory formation after mild COVID-19. About the research overall: Clustering of TCRs was largely donor specific.

V lost 0 bases and J 4 bases, leaving 6 bases between the germline ends. CDR3 length: 13 amino acids. CDR1 is MNHEY, CDR2 SVGAGI, per germline. Sequencing input: PBMCs or a T cell subset sorted from them (not recorded which). The V and J genes are TRBV6-5 and TRBJ1-2; the D is unclear. The sequence derives from a man aged 18 to 30 who had mild COVID-19 (a few samples of this study predate the infection). Cell type and time point are not known. This chain's CDR3 is CASSYSDIYGYTF. CDR3 coding DNA: TGTGCCAGCAGTTACTCAGATATCTATGGCTACACCTTC.